The T cell receptor beta chain described here comes from a study of OX40 agonist ivuxolimab in advanced cancers. The CDR3 length is 18 residues. V lost 1 base, J lost 2 bases, and 15 bases lay in between. Germline CDR1 reads MGHDK; CDR2 reads SYGVNS. Repertoires were generated with immunoSEQ multiplex PCR, while TCRdb's copy carries only in-frame clones and drops some. This table holds tens of thousands of clones, 70% to 90% found once. The TCR comes from an adult with an advanced solid tumor such as melanoma, head and neck, liver or kidney cancer. The chain combines TRBV25-1 with TRBJ2-6, with a tentative D call TRBD2 (5 bases). The sample was CD4+ or CD8+ T cells sorted from blood, taken in a trial of the OX40 agonist ivuxolimab. CDR3 sequence (DNA): TGTGCCAGCAGTGAATTTGGCCAGGACTGGCCTGGGGCCAACGTCCTGACTTTC. Protein sequence: CASSEFGQDWPGANVLTF.